This record looks at one T cell receptor (beta chain) sequence and its context. Its antigen is undetermined. This entry comes from a study of T cell responses to AZD1222 COVID-19 vaccine. Study conclusions and caveats: CD4 TCRs linked to vaccination spanned spike, dominating at 160-218 and 743-854. White British ancestry dominated among donors, who included more females, and clonal diversity was possibly underestimated.

Both about-4-week and about-12-week second-dose recipients were combined. Only in-frame clones appear in the TCRdb table, and some are missing; sequencing was by immunoSEQ multiplex PCR. This sample has 150,000 or so clones, with more than 90% found just once. Germline V gene data show CDR1 as LNHDA and CDR2 as SQIVND (reference sequence). The CDR3 is 15 amino acids. V dropped 4 bases and J dropped 5; count of bases not matched to a gene: 8. This chain connects TRBV19 to TRBJ2-7; TRBD1 agrees at 10 bases. The sequence derives from an adult who received the AZD1222 COVID-19 vaccine. Sequenced here: peripheral blood, sampled 28 days after the second AZD1222 dose. The CDR3 is CASSNTGTGEHEQYF. CDR3 bases: TGTGCCAGTAGTAACACCGGGACAGGGGAGCACGAGCAGTACTTC.